The clone carrying this T cell receptor (beta chain) occurred many times. The data derive from a study of T cells in Graves' hyperthyroidism and ophthalmopathy. Germline values: CDR1 SEHNR, CDR2 FQNEAQ (reference sequence). The CDR3 is made up of 15 amino acids. Trimming removed 6 bases at V and 3 bases at J, with 18 bases between. Amplified regions were TCR beta CDR3 sequences from RNA transcripts. RT-PCR in the first round (using the HTBI primer set) targeted the TCR CDR3. TCRdb re-analysed the multiplex PCR reads in MiXCR, keeping a single row per CDR3 protein. Of about 570,000 distinct CDR3 sequences detected, roughly 50% appear once; the ten largest clones hold 15% to 20%.

This clonotype originated in an adult woman with Graves' disease, either hyperthyroidism or ophthalmopathy (not recorded which). The rearrangement uses TRBV7-9 and TRBJ2-7, with D possibly matching TRBD1 (7 bases). What was sequenced was peripheral blood or thyroid tissue (not recorded which). The CDR3 here is CASRHTGDSDYEQYF. The CDR3 DNA sequence: TGTGCCAGCAGGCATACAGGGGACTCGGACTACGAGCAGTACTTC.